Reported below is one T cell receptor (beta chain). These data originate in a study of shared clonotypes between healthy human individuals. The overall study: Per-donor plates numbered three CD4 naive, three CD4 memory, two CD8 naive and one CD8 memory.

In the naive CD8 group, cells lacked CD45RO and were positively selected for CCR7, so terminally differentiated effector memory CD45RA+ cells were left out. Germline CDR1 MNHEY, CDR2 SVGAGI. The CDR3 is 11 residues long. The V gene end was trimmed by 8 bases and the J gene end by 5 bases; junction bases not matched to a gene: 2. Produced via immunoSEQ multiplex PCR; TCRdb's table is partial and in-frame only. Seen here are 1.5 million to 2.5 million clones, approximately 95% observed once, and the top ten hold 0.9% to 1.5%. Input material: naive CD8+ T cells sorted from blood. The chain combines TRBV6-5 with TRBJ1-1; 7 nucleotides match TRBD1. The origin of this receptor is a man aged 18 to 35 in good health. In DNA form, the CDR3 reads TGTGCCAGCCTGACAGGGACTGAAGCTTTCTTT. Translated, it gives CASLTGTEAFF.